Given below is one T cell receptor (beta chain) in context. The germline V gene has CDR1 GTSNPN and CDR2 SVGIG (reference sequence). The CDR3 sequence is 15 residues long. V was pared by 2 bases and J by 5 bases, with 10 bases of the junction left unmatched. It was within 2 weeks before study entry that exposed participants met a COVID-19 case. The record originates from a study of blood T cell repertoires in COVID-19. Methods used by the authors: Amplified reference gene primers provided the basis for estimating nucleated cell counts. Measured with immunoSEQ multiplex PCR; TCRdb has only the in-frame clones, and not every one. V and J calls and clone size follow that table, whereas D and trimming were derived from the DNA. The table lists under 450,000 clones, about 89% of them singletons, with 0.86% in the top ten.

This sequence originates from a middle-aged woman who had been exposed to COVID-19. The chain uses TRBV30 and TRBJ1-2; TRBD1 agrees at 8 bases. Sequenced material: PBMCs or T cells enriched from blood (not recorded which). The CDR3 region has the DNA TGTGCCTGGAGTCCATGGAAACAGGGGGAGTATGGCTACACCTTC. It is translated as CAWSPWKQGEYGYTF.